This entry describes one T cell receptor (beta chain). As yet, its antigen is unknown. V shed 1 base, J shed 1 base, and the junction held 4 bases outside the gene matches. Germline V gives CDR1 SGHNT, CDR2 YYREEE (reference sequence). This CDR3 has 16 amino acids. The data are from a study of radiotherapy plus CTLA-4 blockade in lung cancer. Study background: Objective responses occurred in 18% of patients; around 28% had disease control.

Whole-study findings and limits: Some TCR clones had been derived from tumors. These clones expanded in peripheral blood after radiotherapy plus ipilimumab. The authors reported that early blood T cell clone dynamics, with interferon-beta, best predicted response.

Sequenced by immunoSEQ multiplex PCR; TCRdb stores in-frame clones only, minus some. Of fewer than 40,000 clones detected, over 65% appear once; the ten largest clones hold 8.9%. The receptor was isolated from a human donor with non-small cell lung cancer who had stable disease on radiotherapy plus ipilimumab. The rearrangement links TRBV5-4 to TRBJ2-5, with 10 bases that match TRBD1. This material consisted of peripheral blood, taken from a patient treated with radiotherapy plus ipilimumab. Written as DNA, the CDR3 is TGTGCCAGCAGCTTGTGGGGGACAGGGGTCCAAGAGACCCAGTACTTC. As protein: CASSLWGTGVQETQYF.